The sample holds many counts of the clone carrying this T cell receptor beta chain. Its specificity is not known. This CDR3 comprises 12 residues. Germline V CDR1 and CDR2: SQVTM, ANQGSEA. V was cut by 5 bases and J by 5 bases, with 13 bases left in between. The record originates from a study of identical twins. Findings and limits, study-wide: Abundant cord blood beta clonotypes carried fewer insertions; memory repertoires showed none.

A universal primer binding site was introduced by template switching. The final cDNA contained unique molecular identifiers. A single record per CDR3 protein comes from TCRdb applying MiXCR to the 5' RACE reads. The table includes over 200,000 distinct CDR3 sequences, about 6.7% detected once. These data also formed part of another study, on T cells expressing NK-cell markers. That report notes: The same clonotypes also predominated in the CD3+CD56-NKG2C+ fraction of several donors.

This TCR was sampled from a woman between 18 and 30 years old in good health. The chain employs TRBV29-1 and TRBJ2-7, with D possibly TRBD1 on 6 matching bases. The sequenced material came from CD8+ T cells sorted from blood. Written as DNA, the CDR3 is TGCAGCGTTAATAAGGGGGTCGACGAGCAGTACTTC. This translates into CSVNKGVDEQYF.